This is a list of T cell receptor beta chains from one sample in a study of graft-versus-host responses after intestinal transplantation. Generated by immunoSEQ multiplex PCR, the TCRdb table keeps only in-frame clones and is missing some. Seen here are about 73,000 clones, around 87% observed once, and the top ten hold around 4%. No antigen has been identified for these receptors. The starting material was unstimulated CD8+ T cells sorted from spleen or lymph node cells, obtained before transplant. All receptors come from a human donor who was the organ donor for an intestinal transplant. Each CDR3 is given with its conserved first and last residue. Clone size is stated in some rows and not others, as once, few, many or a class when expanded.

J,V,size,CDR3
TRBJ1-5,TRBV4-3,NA,CASSQDGIGDQPQHF
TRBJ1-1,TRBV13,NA,CASSSGTGSEAFF
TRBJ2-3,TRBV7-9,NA,CASSLAGGSTDTQYF
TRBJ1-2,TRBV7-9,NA,CASTDTGNYGYTF
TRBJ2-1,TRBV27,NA,CASRTGTYNEQFF
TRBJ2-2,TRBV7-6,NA,CASIPRLDSWKGELFF
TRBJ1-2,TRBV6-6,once,CASSDEAPGYGYTF
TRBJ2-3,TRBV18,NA,CASSLRGDTQYF
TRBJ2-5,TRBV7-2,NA,CASSPQGIETQYF
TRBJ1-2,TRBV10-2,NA,CASSDRAGYNYGYTF
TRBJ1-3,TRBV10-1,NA,CASTEGVHSGNTIYF
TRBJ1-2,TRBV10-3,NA,CAISESTVGHGYTF
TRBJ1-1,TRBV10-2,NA,CASRKVYGGTEAFF
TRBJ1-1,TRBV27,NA,CASSSRTAVEAFF
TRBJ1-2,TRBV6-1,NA,CASSEYQGAGYGYTF
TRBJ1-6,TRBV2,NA,CASSEVRVDNSPLHF
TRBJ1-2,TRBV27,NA,CASRVEGAVVNGYTF
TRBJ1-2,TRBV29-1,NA,CSGTGTGPNYGYTF
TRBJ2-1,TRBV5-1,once,CASSLIRDKYNNEQFF
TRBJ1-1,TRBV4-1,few,CASSGTTGSNTEAFF
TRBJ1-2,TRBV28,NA,CASTGKDRGDYGYTF
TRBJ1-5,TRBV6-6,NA,CASSLIDQPQHF
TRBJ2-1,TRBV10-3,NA,CAISDLDRRYNEQFF
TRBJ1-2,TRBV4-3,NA,CASSQDSTGGYGYTF
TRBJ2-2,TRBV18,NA,CASSPTRLAGANTGELFF
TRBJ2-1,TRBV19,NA,CASSPAGGFYNEQFF
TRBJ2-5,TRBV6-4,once,CASSDQAGGQETQYF
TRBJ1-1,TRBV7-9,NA,CASSPRTELNTEAFF
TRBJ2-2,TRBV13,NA,CASSPSGTGWGTGELFF
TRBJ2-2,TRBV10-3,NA,CAISVSGTGNTGELFF
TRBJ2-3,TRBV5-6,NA,CASTSAGLAGGRTSDTQYF
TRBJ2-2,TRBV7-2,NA,CASSFTTGGTGELFF
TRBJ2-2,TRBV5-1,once,CASSLAWMNTGELFF
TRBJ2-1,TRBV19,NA,CASSLRTGYNEQFF
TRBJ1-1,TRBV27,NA,CASYPGAGSNTEAFF
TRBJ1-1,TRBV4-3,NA,CASSQEQGVYAAFF
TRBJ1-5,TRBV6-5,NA,CASSWRRSGQPQHF
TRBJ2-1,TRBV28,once,CASCLSGDWPNEQFF
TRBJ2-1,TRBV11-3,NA,CASSLAGTYNEQFF
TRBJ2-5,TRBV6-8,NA,CASSEENQETQYF